These 15 T cell receptor beta chains were all obtained from the same sample, sequenced in a study of glioma-infiltrating T cells after dendritic cell vaccination. The assay was immunoSEQ multiplex PCR, and TCRdb's table has in-frame clones only and misses some. Among roughly 98,000 clones listed, 80% to 90% were seen once. The material was blood, obtained before dendritic cell vaccination. Every receptor here comes from a human donor with glioblastoma.

The chain combines TRBV11-3 with TRBJ2-1; 7 bases map to TRBD1. The germline V gene has CDR1 SGHNT and CDR2 YENEEA. CDR3 length: 15 residues. The ends lost 5 bases at V and 7 bases at J; junction bases unmatched: 11. CDR3 in amino acids: CASSLQGLGVNEQFF. The CDR3 DNA is TGTGCCAGCAGCCTACAGGGGCTTGGTGTGAATGAGCAGTTCTTC.

This chain joins TRBV27 and TRBJ2-5; 16 bases fit TRBD2. Looked up from germline, CDR1 is MNHEY and CDR2 is SMNVEV (reference sequence). This CDR3 is built from 17 residues. The CDR3 nucleotides read TGTTCTCACTTGGGACTAGCGGGGGGGCAGTACCAAGAGACCCAGTACTTC. Its protein product is CSHLGLAGGQYQETQYF.

This rearrangement joins TRBV19 to TRBJ1-6, with D hard to call. Germline V gene lookup returns CDR1 LNHDA and CDR2 SQIVND (reference sequence). CDR3 length: 16 residues. V shed 0 bases and J shed 7 bases, with 13 bases lying between them. The CDR3 region has the DNA TGTGCCAGTAGTATAGAGGGTGCGGCAGTAAATTCACCCCTCCACTTT. Translation: CASSIEGAAVNSPLHF.

J is TRBJ2-5 and V is TRBV30; 14 bases are a match to TRBD2. J lost 5 bases, V lost 1 base, and 9 bases had no gene match. The CDR3 length is 17 residues. Looked up from germline, CDR1 is GTSNPN and CDR2 is SVGIG (reference sequence). This CDR3 reads CAWSGGTSGSSGETQYF. The CDR3 coding sequence is TGTGCCTGGAGTGGCGGGACTAGCGGGAGTAGTGGGGAGACCCAGTACTTC.

The rearrangement links TRBV28 to TRBJ1-1; maybe TRBD1 (6 bases). The germline gives CDR1 MDHEN, CDR2 SYDVKM. The V gene lost 8 bases and the J gene lost 2 bases, with 12 bases spanning the gap. This CDR3 is 13 amino acids long. CDR3 bases: TGTGCCAGCCGTTACAGGGTTAACACTGAAGCTTTCTTT. This encodes CASRYRVNTEAFF.

This clone was seen a few times. The chain uses TRBV5-1 and TRBJ2-4, with TRBD2 matching 9 bases. The CDR3 is 16 amino acids. Trimming at V came to 1 base and at J to 4 bases, leaving 6 bases not matched to a gene. Germline loops: CDR1 SGHRS, CDR2 YFSETQ. Here the CDR3 reads CASSLTLAGNKNIQYF. CDR3 nucleotides: TGCGCCAGCAGCTTGACCCTAGCGGGAAATAAAAACATTCAGTACTTC.

J is TRBJ2-7 and V is TRBV11-1; 11 nucleotides line up with TRBD1. J gave up 0 bases and V 1 base, and 5 bases lay outside the gene matches. Germline V gene sequence: CDR1 SGHAT, CDR2 FQDESV (reference sequence). The CDR3 length is 17 residues. CDR3 residues: CASSLGTGGLGSYEQYF. The DNA for the CDR3 is TGTGCCAGCAGCTTAGGGACAGGGGGCTTAGGCTCCTACGAGCAGTACTTC.

The CDR3 is CASSTVGQGYQPQHF. CDR3 nucleotide sequence: TGTGCCAGTAGTACTGTCGGACAGGGTTATCAGCCCCAGCATTTT. The genes are TRBV19 and TRBJ1-5; TRBD1 agrees at 8 bases. V was clipped by 4 bases and J by 5 bases; unmatched bases: 7. This CDR3 spans 15 amino acids. From germline, CDR1 is LNHDA and CDR2 SQIVND (reference sequence).

This clone has a single count. The chain employs TRBV27 and TRBJ2-3; TRBD2 aligns across 11 bases. The V segment lost 9 bases and the J segment 10 bases; nucleotides outside the gene matches: 15. CDR3 length equals 15 residues. Germline-derived CDR1 and CDR2 are MNHEY and SMNVEV (reference sequence). This CDR3 reads CASFSGGAPRFAQYF. DNA for the CDR3: TGTGCCAGTTTTAGCGGGGGGGCTCCCCGTTTCGCGCAGTATTTT.

The sample holds many counts of this clone. The rearrangement joins TRBV14 to TRBJ2-7; unclear D gene. Germline V lookup: CDR1 SGHDN, CDR2 FVKESK. The CDR3 is made up of 15 amino acids. V was pared by 0 bases and J by 0 bases, with 9 bases between. As DNA, the CDR3 is TGTGCCAGCAGCCAAGAGCCAGGCCTCTCCTACGAGCAGTACTTC. This translates into CASSQEPGLSYEQYF.

A single count supports this clone. The V gene is TRBV27, the J gene TRBJ2-7, with D perhaps matching TRBD1 (6 bases). Looked up from germline, CDR1 is MNHEY and CDR2 is SMNVEV (reference sequence). The CDR3 runs 17 residues. V lost 6 bases and J lost 3, with 24 bases in between. CDR3 in DNA: TGTGCCAGCAGCAAAACAGGGTTGGTTCCCAAATTCTACGAGCAGTACTTC. It is translated as CASSKTGLVPKFYEQYF.

The rearrangement uses TRBV7-3 and TRBJ2-1; D is perhaps TRBD1 (6 bases). Per germline, CDR1 SGHTA and CDR2 FQGTGA. The CDR3 consists of 15 residues. Trimming removed 5 bases from V and 5 bases from J, with 16 bases in between. The CDR3 is CASSHDRPPDNEQFF. The CDR3 DNA is TGTGCCAGCAGCCATGACAGGCCTCCTGACAATGAGCAGTTCTTC.

The chain couples TRBV5-1 to TRBJ2-3; 8 bases map to TRBD2. Losses at the gene ends were 1 base for V and 5 bases for J; bases not matched to a gene: 3. CDR1 SGHRS and CDR2 YFSETQ come from the germline V gene. The CDR3 is 14 residues long. The CDR3 loop reads CASSLTSGLDTQYF. CDR3 nucleotide sequence: TGCGCCAGCAGCTTGACTAGCGGTCTAGATACGCAGTATTTT.

This chain joins TRBV19 and TRBJ1-2; tentatively, D is TRBD1 (6 bases). Germline V gene lookup returns CDR1 LNHDA and CDR2 SQIVND (reference sequence). The V end lost 7 bases, the J end lost 2 bases, and 11 bases lay between the germline ends. This CDR3 is 13 amino acids long. The chain's CDR3 is CASNQDRNYGYTF. The CDR3, as DNA: TGTGCCAGTAACCAGGACAGAAACTATGGCTACACCTTC.

This chain uses TRBV7-2 with TRBJ2-1, with TRBD1 matching over 8 bases. Germline V CDR1 and CDR2: SGHTA, FQGNSA. This CDR3 region has 16 residues. Unmatched junction bases numbered 3, after V lost 1 base and J lost 1 base. The CDR3 sequence is CASSLVGQVSYNEQFF. In DNA, the CDR3 is TGTGCCAGCAGCTTAGTGGGACAGGTTTCCTACAATGAGCAGTTCTTC.